The clone carrying this TCR beta chain turned up a few times. No antigen is known for it. In the library, individual cDNA molecules carried attached unique molecular identifiers. Each CDR3 protein gets one entry after TCRdb re-called the 5' RACE reads with MiXCR. The sample contains some 81,000 distinct CDR3 sequences, 15% to 20% of which appear only once. The data stem from a study of early T cells in non-severe SARS-CoV-2 infection. The overall study: Chains stayed unpaired after sequencing of bulk RNA from unsorted whole blood.

Germline CDR1 MNHEY, CDR2 SVGEGT. This CDR3 has 14 amino acids. V lost 3 bases to trimming and J lost 7 bases, with 13 bases between them. Study results and caveats: VDJdb matching skewed toward anti-spike CD8 responses, missing private and CD4 specificities.

The chain combines TRBV6-2 or TRBV6-3 with TRBJ2-1; TRBD2 might be the D (5 bases). Sequences were obtained from whole blood. The receptor comes from an adult who was a healthcare worker with PCR-confirmed SARS-CoV-2 infection or an uninfected control (not recorded which). As DNA, the CDR3 is TGTGCCAGCAGTTATTGGGAGTCGGGAAATGAGCAGTTCTTC. It translates to CASSYWESGNEQFF.